This TCR beta chain was recorded in a study of blood T cell repertoires in COVID-19. Study as a whole: Spain, Italy and the United States supplied samples that represented acute and convalescent COVID-19. PBMCs, B-cell-depleted T cells, or T cells provided the cDNA or gDNA that made up the material.

V dropped 1 base and J dropped 4; count of bases not matched to a gene: 3. The CDR3 is made up of 15 amino acids. Germline V gene sequence: CDR1 SEHNR, CDR2 FQNEAQ (reference sequence). Here immunoSEQ multiplex PCR was the method, and the copy in TCRdb shows in-frame clones only, minus some. The sample records more than 85,000 clones, 82% being singletons. This chain uses TRBV7-9 with TRBJ2-3; TRBD2 aligns across 9 bases. The clonotype was recovered from a man at least 80 years old with acute or convalescent COVID-19. The sequencing input was peripheral blood. CDR3 sequence (DNA): TGTGCCAGCAGCTTAGTTGCTAGCGGGGCAGATACGCAGTATTTT. Its protein is CASSLVASGADTQYF.